Below, one T cell receptor (beta chain) is given with its context. What it binds is not known. The data were taken from a study of vaccination and CD4 T cells after COVID-19. Treatment denoted: roughly 10-day PBMC culture with coronavirus spike peptide pools or control peptides (ViraFEST assay). After expanding antigen-specific T cells with peptide pools, ViraFEST sequenced their TCRs. Convalescent patients tested SARS-CoV-2 PCR positive from March to December 2020, before Alpha, Beta and Delta emerged. Following a culture period (around nine days), negative selection was used to isolate CD4+ T cells. An Oncomine TCR Beta short-read assay was used to sequence the DNA from cultured CD4+ T cells. Cultured CD4+ T cells yielded the extracted genomic DNA. From the PCR reads, TCRdb called clonotypes with MiXCR, one entry per CDR3 protein. The table shows around 19,000 distinct CDR3 sequences, with around 28% occurring only once.

V lost 5 bases, J lost 4 bases, and 17 bases lay in between. There are 15 residues in the CDR3. The chain carries TRBV12-3 or TRBV12-4 and TRBJ1-2; the D is unclear. Sequenced sample: cultured CD4+ T cells from blood. The TCR comes from a human donor with COVID-19. The CDR3 here is CASSPRTLESYGYTF. The CDR3 nucleotides read TGTGCCAGCAGTCCTCGGACCCTAGAGAGCTATGGCTACACCTTC.